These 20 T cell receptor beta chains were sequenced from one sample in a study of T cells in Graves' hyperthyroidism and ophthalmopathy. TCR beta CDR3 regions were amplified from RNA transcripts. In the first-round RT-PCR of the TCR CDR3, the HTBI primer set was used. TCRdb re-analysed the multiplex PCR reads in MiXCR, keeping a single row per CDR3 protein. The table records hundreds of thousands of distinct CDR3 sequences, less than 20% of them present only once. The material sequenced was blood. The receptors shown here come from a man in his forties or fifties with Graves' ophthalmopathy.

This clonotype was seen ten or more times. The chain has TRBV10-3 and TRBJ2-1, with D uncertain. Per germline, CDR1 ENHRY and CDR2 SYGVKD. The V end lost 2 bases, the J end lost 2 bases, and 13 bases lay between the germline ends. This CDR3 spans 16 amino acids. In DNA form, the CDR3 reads TGTGCCATCAGTGAGCAGCTCAACAACCCCTACAATGAGCAGTTCTTC. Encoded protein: CAISEQLNNPYNEQFF.

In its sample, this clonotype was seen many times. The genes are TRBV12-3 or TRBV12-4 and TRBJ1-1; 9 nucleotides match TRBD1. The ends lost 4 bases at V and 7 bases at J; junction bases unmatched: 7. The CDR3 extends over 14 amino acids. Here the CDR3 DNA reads TGTGCCAGCAGTTCAACAGGGGGCCGGGATGAAGCTTTCTTT. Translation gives CASSSTGGRDEAFF.

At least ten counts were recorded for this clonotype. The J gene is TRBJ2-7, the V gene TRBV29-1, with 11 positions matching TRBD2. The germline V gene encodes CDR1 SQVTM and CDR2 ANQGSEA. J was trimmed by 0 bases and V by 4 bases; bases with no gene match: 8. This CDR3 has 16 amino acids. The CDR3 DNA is TGCAGCGTTGTTGTAGCGGGAGGGATCCCCTCCTACGAGCAGTACTTC. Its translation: CSVVVAGGIPSYEQYF.

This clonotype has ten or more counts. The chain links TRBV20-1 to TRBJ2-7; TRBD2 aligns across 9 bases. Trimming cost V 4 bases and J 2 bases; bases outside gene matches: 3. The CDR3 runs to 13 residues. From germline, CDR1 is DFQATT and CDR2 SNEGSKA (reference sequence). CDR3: CSAMREGTYEQYF. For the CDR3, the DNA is TGCAGTGCTATGCGGGAGGGAACCTACGAGCAGTACTTC.

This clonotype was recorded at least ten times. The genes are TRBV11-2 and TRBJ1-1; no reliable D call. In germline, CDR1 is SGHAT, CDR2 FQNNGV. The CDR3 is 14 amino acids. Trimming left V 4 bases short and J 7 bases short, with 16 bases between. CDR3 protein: CASSSRASGGEAFF. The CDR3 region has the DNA TGTGCCAGCAGCTCGCGGGCCTCAGGAGGTGAAGCTTTCTTT.

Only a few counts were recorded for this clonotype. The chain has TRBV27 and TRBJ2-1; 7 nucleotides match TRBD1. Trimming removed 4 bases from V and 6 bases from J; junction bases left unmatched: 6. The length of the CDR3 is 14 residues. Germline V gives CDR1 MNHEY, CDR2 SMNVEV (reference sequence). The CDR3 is CASSSRGRFNEQFF. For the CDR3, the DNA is TGTGCCAGCAGTTCCAGGGGGAGATTCAATGAGCAGTTCTTC.

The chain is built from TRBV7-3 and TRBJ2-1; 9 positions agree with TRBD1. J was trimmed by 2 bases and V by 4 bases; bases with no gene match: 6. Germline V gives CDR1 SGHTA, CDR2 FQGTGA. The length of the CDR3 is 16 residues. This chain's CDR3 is CASSYRGPGPYNEQFF. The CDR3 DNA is TGTGCCAGCAGCTACAGGGGGCCGGGACCCTACAATGAGCAGTTCTTC.

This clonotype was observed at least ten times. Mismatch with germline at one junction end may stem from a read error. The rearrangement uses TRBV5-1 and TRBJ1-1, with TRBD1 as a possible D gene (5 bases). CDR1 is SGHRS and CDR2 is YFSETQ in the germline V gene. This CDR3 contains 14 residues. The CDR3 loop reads CASSLDRLNTEAFF. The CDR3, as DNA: TGTGCCAGCAGCTTAGACAGACTGAACACTGAAGCTTTCTTT.

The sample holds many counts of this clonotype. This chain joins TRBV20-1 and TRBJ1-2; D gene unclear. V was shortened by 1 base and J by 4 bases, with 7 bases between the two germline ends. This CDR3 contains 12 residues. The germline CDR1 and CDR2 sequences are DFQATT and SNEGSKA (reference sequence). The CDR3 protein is CSARVETYGYTF. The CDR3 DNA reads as TGCAGTGCTAGAGTAGAGACCTATGGCTACACCTTC.

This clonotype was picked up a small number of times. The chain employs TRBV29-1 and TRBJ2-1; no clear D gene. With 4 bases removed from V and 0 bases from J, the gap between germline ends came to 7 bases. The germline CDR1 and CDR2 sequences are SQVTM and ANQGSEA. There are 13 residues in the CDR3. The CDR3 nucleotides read TGCAGCGTTGGCGGCAGCTCCTACAATGAGCAGTTCTTC. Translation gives CSVGGSSYNEQFF.

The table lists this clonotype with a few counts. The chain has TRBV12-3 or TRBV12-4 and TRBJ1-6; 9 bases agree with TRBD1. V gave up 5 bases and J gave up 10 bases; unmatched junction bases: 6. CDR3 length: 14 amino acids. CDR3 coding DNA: TGTGCCAGCAGTGAAACAGGGGGCGGGTCACCCCTCCACTTT. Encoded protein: CASSETGGGSPLHF.

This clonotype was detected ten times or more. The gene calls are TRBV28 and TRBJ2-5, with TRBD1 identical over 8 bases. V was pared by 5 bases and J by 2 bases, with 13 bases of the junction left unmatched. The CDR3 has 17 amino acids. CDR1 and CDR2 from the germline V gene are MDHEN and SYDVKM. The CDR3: CASSPRGQGAIQETQYF. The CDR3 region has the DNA TGTGCCAGCAGTCCCCGAGGGCAGGGGGCTATTCAAGAGACCCAGTACTTC.

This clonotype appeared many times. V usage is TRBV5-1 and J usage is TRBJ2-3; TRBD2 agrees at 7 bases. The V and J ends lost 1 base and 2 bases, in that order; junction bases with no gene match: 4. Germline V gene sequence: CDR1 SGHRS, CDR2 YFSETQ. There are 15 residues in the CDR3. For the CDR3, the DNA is TGCGCCAGCAGCTTGATGAGCGGGACCACAGATACGCAGTATTTT. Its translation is CASSLMSGTTDTQYF.

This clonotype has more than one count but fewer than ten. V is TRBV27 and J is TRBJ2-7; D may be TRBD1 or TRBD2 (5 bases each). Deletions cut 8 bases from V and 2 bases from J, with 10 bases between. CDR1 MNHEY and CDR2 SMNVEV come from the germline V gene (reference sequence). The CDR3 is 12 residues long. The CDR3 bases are TGTGCCAGCGGGGGAAGACCCTACGAGCAGTACTTC. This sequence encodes CASGGRPYEQYF.

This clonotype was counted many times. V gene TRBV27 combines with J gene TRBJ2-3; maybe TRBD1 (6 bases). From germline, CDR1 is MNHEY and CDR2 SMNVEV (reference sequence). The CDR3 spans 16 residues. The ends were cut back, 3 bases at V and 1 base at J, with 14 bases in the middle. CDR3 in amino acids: CASSFISGVGTDTQYF. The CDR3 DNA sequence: TGTGCCAGCAGTTTCATCTCAGGGGTGGGCACAGATACGCAGTATTTT.

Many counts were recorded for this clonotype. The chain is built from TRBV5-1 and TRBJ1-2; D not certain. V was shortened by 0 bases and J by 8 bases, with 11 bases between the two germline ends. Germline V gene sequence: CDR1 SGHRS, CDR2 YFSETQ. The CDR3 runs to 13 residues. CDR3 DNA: TGCGCCAGCAGCTTGGCCGCTGAGGGCGGCTACACCTTC. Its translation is CASSLAAEGGYTF.

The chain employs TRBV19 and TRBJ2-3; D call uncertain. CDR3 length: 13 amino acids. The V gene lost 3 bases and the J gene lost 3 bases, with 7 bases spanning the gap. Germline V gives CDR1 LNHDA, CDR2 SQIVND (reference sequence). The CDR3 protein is CASSMLGTDTQYF. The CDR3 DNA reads TGTGCCAGTAGTATGCTTGGGACAGATACGCAGTATTTT.

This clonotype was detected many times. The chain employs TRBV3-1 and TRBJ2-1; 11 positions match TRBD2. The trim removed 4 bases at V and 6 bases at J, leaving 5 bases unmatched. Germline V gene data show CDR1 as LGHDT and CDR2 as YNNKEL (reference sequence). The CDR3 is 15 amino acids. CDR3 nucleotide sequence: TGTGCCAGCAGCCTCGGACTAGCGGGTACCAATGAGCAGTTCTTC. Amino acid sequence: CASSLGLAGTNEQFF.

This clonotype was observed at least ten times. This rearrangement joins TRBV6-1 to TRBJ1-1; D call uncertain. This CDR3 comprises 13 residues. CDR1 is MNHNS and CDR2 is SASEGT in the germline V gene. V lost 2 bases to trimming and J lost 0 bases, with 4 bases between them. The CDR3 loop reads CASSEILNTEAFF. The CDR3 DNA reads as TGTGCCAGCAGTGAAATCCTGAACACTGAAGCTTTCTTT.

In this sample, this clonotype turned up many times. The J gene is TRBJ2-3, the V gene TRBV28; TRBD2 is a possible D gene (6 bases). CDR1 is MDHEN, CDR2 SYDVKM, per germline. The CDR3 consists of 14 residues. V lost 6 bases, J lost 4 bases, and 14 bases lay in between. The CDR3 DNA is TGTGCCAGCAGATTACCGGGGGAATCAGATACGCAGTATTTT. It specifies CASRLPGESDTQYF.